A selection of T cell receptor beta chains follows, all from one sample in a study of cytomegalovirus exposure and HLA in healthy donors. Clones were sequenced by immunoSEQ multiplex PCR, and TCRdb holds only the in-frame ones, with some missing. The sample contains around 85,000 clones, around 80% of which appear only once. What was sequenced was PBMCs. The receptors here all came from a man in his fifties in good health and CMV-seropositive. CDR3s leave out the opening cysteine and the closing phenylalanine or tryptophan.

j_call	v_call	cdr3_aa
TRBJ1-2	TRBV10-3	AISEPGEGSYVYT
TRBJ1-2	TRBV25-1	ASPGQLSGYT
TRBJ1-5	TRBV7-9	ASSLGHSNQPQH
TRBJ2-3	TRBV6-5	ASSYSILLAADTQY
TRBJ2-7	TRBV15	ATSRDAAGNYEQY
TRBJ2-1	TRBV19	ASRTVGTGGYNEQF
TRBJ1-2	TRBV7-2	ASRDGILYGYT
TRBJ2-5	TRBV6-1	ASSETRLGSETQY
TRBJ2-3	TRBV7-9	ARGSGPTEDTQY
TRBJ1-4	TRBV7-9	SSSRGQNNEKLF
TRBJ1-5	TRBV4-1	ASSQDRGGQPQH
TRBJ2-7	TRBV5-4	ASSLAAGGGEQY
TRBJ2-2	TRBV7-2	ASSLGTGDGELF
TRBJ2-1	TRBV11-2	ASSPGTSGYNEQF
TRBJ2-1	TRBV29-1	SVDVGGTYNEQF
TRBJ1-5	TRBV19	ASSIPSGQGSQPQH
TRBJ2-7	TRBV10-3	AIRPGTSGNEQY
TRBJ2-3	TRBV5-1	ASSLSPSAGTDTQY
TRBJ2-6	TRBV30	AWSPQGANVLT
TRBJ2-5	TRBV6-1	ASSQTGETQY
TRBJ1-4	TRBV19	ASSPTPQASNEKLF
TRBJ1-1	TRBV10-2	ASSGIGRGAEAF
TRBJ2-3	TRBV23-1	APRGAGTTVRSPISTDTQY
TRBJ2-7	TRBV30	AWRPIDTKNYEQY
TRBJ1-5	TRBV19	ATSQSGGVIQPQH
TRBJ1-1	TRBV6-5	ASSQQGNTEAF
TRBJ2-2	TRBV5-4	ASSLGGSNTGELF
TRBJ2-2	TRBV4-2	ASSRPSPGELF
TRBJ2-1	TRBV10-3	AITGQFRGGGEQF
TRBJ1-2	TRBV9	ASSPSGQGLGYT
TRBJ2-1	TRBV7-3	ASSPGQGDNEQF
TRBJ2-5	TRBV5-6	ASSLVVAGQETQY
TRBJ2-5	TRBV4-1	ASSQLQWTSGSASGETQY
TRBJ2-4	TRBV5-1	ASSLAGGSLAKNSQY
TRBJ1-1	TRBV7-6	ASSFAGITAGGSRGPTEAF
TRBJ1-3	TRBV7-9	SSSLSIHRAGNTIY
TRBJ1-2	TRBV6-6	ASRLDRDLNYGYT
TRBJ1-1	TRBV7-8	ASSPTRDSNTEAF
TRBJ2-1	TRBV5-1	ASSLMGWLAGIVNEQF
TRBJ1-1	TRBV18	ASSSQEHTEAF
TRBJ2-7	TRBV7-7	ASSLTRDYEQY
TRBJ2-1	TRBV7-2	ASSLRRGGNEQF
TRBJ1-1	TRBV7-3	ASSLTGSSEAF
TRBJ1-5	TRBV19	ASSMVGNSNQPQH
TRBJ1-4	TRBV5-1	ASSLGQGTGKLF
TRBJ2-3	TRBV6-1	ASSGTLGLNARKQNTQY
TRBJ1-1	TRBV7-9	SSSRVPTVNTEAF
TRBJ2-1	TRBV14	ASSALAGVIGEQF